The 28 T cell receptor beta chains given below trace back to one sample, sequenced in a study of blood T cell repertoires in COVID-19. TCRdb keeps only in-frame clones here, not all; method: immunoSEQ multiplex PCR. The sample records a few hundred thousand clones, about nine tenths being singletons. The sequenced sample was PBMCs or T cells enriched from blood (not recorded which). These receptors all stem from a woman in her thirties or forties who had been exposed to COVID-19.

This clone showed up just once. The chain uses TRBV30 and TRBJ1-2; D is undetermined. The ends were cut back, 4 bases at V and 1 base at J, with 4 bases in the middle. CDR1 and CDR2 from the germline V gene are GTSNPN and SVGIG (reference sequence). The CDR3 sequence is 11 residues long. The DNA of the CDR3 is TGTGCCTGGACCCGTAACTATGGCTACACCTTC. Protein product: CAWTRNYGYTF.

The V gene is TRBV27, the J gene TRBJ1-1; possible D gene TRBD1, 5 bases. Per the germline V gene, CDR1 is MNHEY and CDR2 is SMNVEV (reference sequence). V was clipped by 4 bases and J by 5 bases, with 14 bases between them. CDR3 length: 14 residues. In DNA form, the CDR3 reads TGTGCCAGCAGTTCATGGGACTCGGGGACTGAAGCTTTCTTT. Its protein product is CASSSWDSGTEAFF.

The V gene is TRBV6-5, the J gene TRBJ2-7; the match to TRBD1 covers 8 bases. V lost 5 bases, J lost 11 bases, and 17 bases stayed unmatched. From germline, CDR1 is MNHEY and CDR2 SVGAGI. CDR3 size: 15 residues. CDR3 residues: CASSSRDRPYEREYF. CDR3 bases: TGTGCCAGCAGTAGCCGGGACAGGCCCTACGAGAGGGAGTACTTC.

CDR3 in amino acids: CSARTGYEQYF. CDR3 DNA: TGCAGTGCGAGGACTGGTTACGAGCAGTACTTC. The gene calls are TRBV20-1 and TRBJ2-7; D might be TRBD2 (5 bases). This CDR3 has 11 residues. Germline CDR1 and CDR2: DFQATT and SNEGSKA (reference sequence). Trimming took off 6 bases at V and 4 bases at J, with 10 bases between the two ends.

The gene calls are TRBV7-9 and TRBJ1-5, with 8 positions matching TRBD1. CDR3 size: 16 residues. CDR1 and CDR2 from the germline V gene are SEHNR and FQNEAQ (reference sequence). The V segment lost 5 bases and the J segment 2 bases; nucleotides outside the gene matches: 8. The CDR3 sequence: CASSPGGAKGNQPQHF. Here the CDR3 DNA reads TGTGCCAGCAGCCCAGGGGGCGCAAAGGGCAATCAGCCCCAGCATTTT. Looking up the rest from reference TRBV7-9 and TRBJ1-5 gives the full variable domain: DTGVSQNPRHKITKRGQNVTFRCDPISEHNRLYWYRQTLGQGPEFLTYFQNEAQLEKSRLLSDRFSAERPKGSFSTLEIQRTEQGDSAMYLCASSPGGAKGNQPQHFGDGTRLSIL.

The chain employs TRBV30 and TRBJ1-2, with TRBD1 identical over 9 bases. V shed 6 bases and J 6 bases; nucleotides not matched to a gene: 5. The germline V gene encodes CDR1 GTSNPN and CDR2 SVGIG (reference sequence). CDR3 size: 12 residues. The CDR3 is CACKDRGDGYTF. Written as DNA, the CDR3 is TGTGCCTGTAAGGACAGGGGAGATGGCTACACCTTC.

The chain links TRBV7-8 to TRBJ2-7; a weak D match, TRBD1 (7 bases). The germline V and J ends were trimmed by 5 bases and 3 bases, with 11 bases remaining between them. CDR1 and CDR2 (germline): SGHVS, FQNEAQ. This CDR3 contains 13 residues. CDR3 residues: CASSRQGGYEQYF. CDR3 in DNA: TGTGCCAGCAGCCGACAGGGAGGCTACGAGCAGTACTTC.

The rearrangement uses TRBV12-5 and TRBJ1-5, with 7 nucleotides matching TRBD1. CDR1 and CDR2 (germline): LGHNT, FRNRAP. This CDR3 has 17 residues. V was clipped by 6 bases and J by 0 bases; unmatched bases: 11. The CDR3 bases are TGTGCTAGTGGACCCCCCGGGACAGCATATAGCAATCAGCCCCAGCATTTT. Its translation: CASGPPGTAYSNQPQHF.

The chain combines TRBV19 with TRBJ2-7, with TRBD1 identical over 7 bases. CDR1 is LNHDA, CDR2 SQIVND, per germline (reference sequence). With 8 bases clipped from V and 2 bases from J, the junction kept 6 bases outside the gene matches. The length of the CDR3 is 13 residues. CDR3 in amino acids: CASGDSAAYEQYF. CDR3 coding DNA: TGTGCCAGTGGGGACAGTGCGGCCTACGAGCAGTACTTC.

The V and J genes are TRBV13 and TRBJ1-4, with D maybe TRBD1 (6 bases). V was cut by 1 base and J by 7 bases, with 7 bases left in between. Germline V gene sequence: CDR1 PRHDT, CDR2 FYEKMQ (reference sequence). The CDR3 has 13 amino acids. CDR3 nucleotide sequence: TGTGCCAGCAGCTTAGCAGGGGTTGAAAAACTGTTTTTT. Encoded protein: CASSLAGVEKLFF.

The chain uses TRBV3-1 (or the pseudogene TRBV3-2) and TRBJ2-5; TRBD2 is a possible D gene (5 bases). CDR3 length equals 13 residues. Germline CDR1 LGHDT, CDR2 YNNKEL (reference sequence). V dropped 1 base and J dropped 5 bases, with 8 bases sitting between them. CDR3 coding DNA: TGTGCCAGCAGCCAAGGTCTAGCCGAGACCCAGTACTTC. Amino acid sequence: CASSQGLAETQYF.

This clone was seen just once. This chain links TRBV25-1 with TRBJ1-2; TRBD1 might be the D (6 bases). Germline CDR1 is MGHDK and CDR2 is SYGVNS. The CDR3 is 17 residues long. Between the trimmed V and J ends, which lost 0 bases and 8 bases, there was a span of 22 bases. The CDR3: CASSEYGWGSSGQGYTF. CDR3 coding DNA: TGTGCCAGCAGTGAATACGGGTGGGGGAGCTCCGGACAGGGCTACACCTTC.

The V gene is TRBV2, the J gene TRBJ1-1, with 9 bases aligning to TRBD1. The CDR3 runs to 14 residues. Unmatched junction bases numbered 3, after V lost 5 bases and J lost 2 bases. Germline V gene lookup returns CDR1 SNHLY and CDR2 FYNNEI. The CDR3 sequence is CASSRQGVNTEAFF. CDR3 bases: TGTGCCAGCAGTAGACAGGGGGTAAACACTGAAGCTTTCTTT.

The rearrangement links TRBV18 to TRBJ1-2; tentatively, D is TRBD1 (6 bases). The germline V gene has CDR1 KGHSH and CDR2 LQKENI. V dropped 1 base and J dropped 7 bases, with 13 bases sitting between them. This CDR3 has 14 amino acids. The CDR3 reads CASSPQGGAVGYTF. CDR3 DNA sequence: TGTGCCAGCTCACCACAGGGGGGGGCCGTTGGCTACACCTTC.

This chain links TRBV6-5 with TRBJ1-1, with D perhaps matching TRBD1 (6 bases). The V end was cut by 4 bases, the J end by 0 bases, with 12 bases between. Germline CDR1 is MNHEY and CDR2 is SVGAGI. The CDR3 has 15 amino acids. In DNA, the CDR3 is TGTGCCAGCAGTTCGAGGACAGCCCTGAACACTGAAGCTTTCTTT. It specifies CASSSRTALNTEAFF.

The gene calls are TRBV27 and TRBJ1-1; D unresolved. Germline-derived CDR1 and CDR2 are MNHEY and SMNVEV (reference sequence). CDR3 length: 15 amino acids. V was clipped by 5 bases and J by 1 base, with 14 bases between them. Written as DNA, the CDR3 is TGTGCCAGCAGTCGTGCCCAGGTAGGGAACACTGAAGCTTTCTTT. Amino acid sequence: CASSRAQVGNTEAFF.

The V and J genes are TRBV5-1 and TRBJ1-4, with D unresolved. Germline V gives CDR1 SGHRS, CDR2 YFSETQ. V was shortened by 3 bases and J by 0 bases, with 6 bases between the two germline ends. This CDR3 has 14 amino acids. This CDR3 is CASSSTSTNEKLFF. In nucleotides, the CDR3 is TGCGCCAGCAGCTCTACTTCAACTAATGAAAAACTGTTTTTT.

V is TRBV7-9 and J is TRBJ2-5; D is perhaps TRBD2 (7 bases). Trimming cost V 1 base and J 5 bases, with 14 bases left between them. Per the germline V gene, CDR1 is SEHNR and CDR2 is FQNEAQ (reference sequence). The CDR3 loop spans 15 amino acids. The CDR3 nucleotides read TGTGCCAGCAGCTTAGAGGGCGGGGGCAGGGAGACCCAGTACTTC. It is translated as CASSLEGGGRETQYF. Full variable domain (rest looked up from reference TRBV7-9 and TRBJ2-5): DTGVSQNPRHKITKRGQNVTFRCDPISEHNRLYWYRQTLGQGPEFLTYFQNEAQLEKSRLLSDRFSAERPKGSFSTLEIQRTEQGDSAMYLCASSLEGGGRETQYFGPGTRLLVL.

The chain is built from TRBV5-8 and TRBJ1-1, with TRBD1 as a possible D gene (5 bases). CDR1 is SGHTS, CDR2 YDEGEE, per germline. Trimming removed 2 bases from V and 0 bases from J, with 11 bases in between. CDR3 length: 15 amino acids. In DNA, the CDR3 is TGTGCCAGCAGCTTCCAGACAGTTATGAACACTGAAGCTTTCTTT. Translating it yields CASSFQTVMNTEAFF.

The CDR3 DNA follows: TGTGCCAGCAGCCCCCGCAGGGGCGGTCGATCCTACAATGAGCAGTTCTTC. Its translation is CASSPRRGGRSYNEQFF. The chain is built from TRBV7-9 and TRBJ2-1, with a weak D call TRBD1 (6 bases). Germline V gene lookup returns CDR1 SEHNR and CDR2 FQNEAQ (reference sequence). The CDR3 covers 17 residues. Trimming removed 5 bases at V and 1 base at J, with 18 bases between.

This chain uses TRBV2 with TRBJ2-1, with D hard to call. Trimming stripped 2 bases from V and 6 bases from J, with 11 bases between. Germline V gives CDR1 SNHLY, CDR2 FYNNEI. The CDR3 has 14 amino acids. This CDR3 reads CASSEPPRSNEQFF. For the CDR3, the DNA is TGTGCCAGCAGTGAACCGCCTCGGAGCAATGAGCAGTTCTTC.

This sequence joins TRBV6-5 and TRBJ1-2, with TRBD1 identical over 10 bases. CDR3 length: 13 amino acids. The J segment lost 8 bases and the V segment lost 4 bases, leaving 4 bases of the junction unmatched. Per germline, CDR1 MNHEY and CDR2 SVGAGI. The CDR3: CASSSGTGEGYTF. CDR3 DNA sequence: TGTGCCAGCAGTTCCGGGACAGGGGAAGGCTACACCTTC.

The rearrangement uses TRBV4-3 and TRBJ1-1; tentative D call: TRBD1 (5 bases). The CDR3 extends over 17 amino acids. Trimming shortened V by 0 bases and J by 2 bases, and 16 bases separated the two germline ends. Germline CDR1 and CDR2: LGHNA and YSLEER. CDR3 sequence: CASSQDLGGDFNTEAFF. CDR3 DNA: TGCGCCAGCAGCCAAGATCTAGGAGGGGACTTCAACACTGAAGCTTTCTTT.

This rearrangement joins TRBV5-5 to TRBJ1-1, with TRBD1 identical over 9 bases. CDR3 length: 15 residues. From germline, CDR1 is SGHKS and CDR2 YYEKEE (reference sequence). J was trimmed by 9 bases and V by 5 bases; bases with no gene match: 14. DNA for the CDR3: TGTGCCAGCAGTGGGACAGGGCTACCGCCTCCTCAAGCTTTCTTT. This encodes CASSGTGLPPPQAFF.

This chain links TRBV11-2 with TRBJ2-5; perhaps TRBD2 as D (6 bases). This CDR3 comprises 15 residues. V gave up 4 bases and J gave up 1 base, with 13 bases separating them. Germline CDR1 SGHAT, CDR2 FQNNGV. The CDR3 bases are TGTGCCAGCAGCTCCTACCGGGAGCTCCAAGAGACCCAGTACTTC. Translating it yields CASSSYRELQETQYF.

The chain links TRBV15 to TRBJ2-1; D is unresolved. Germline loops: CDR1 LNHNV, CDR2 YYDKDF (reference sequence). Trimming took off 3 bases at V and 6 bases at J, with 12 bases between the two ends. The CDR3 consists of 14 residues. CDR3 DNA sequence: TGTGCCACCAGCAGTGTAGAGGTCGGCAATGAGCAGTTCTTC. Encoded protein: CATSSVEVGNEQFF.

This chain joins TRBV7-2 and TRBJ1-4, with TRBD1 as a possible D gene (5 bases). This CDR3 contains 14 residues. Looked up from germline, CDR1 is SGHTA and CDR2 is FQGNSA. Trimming removed 5 bases at V and 5 bases at J, with 12 bases between. Here the CDR3 DNA reads TGTGCCAGCAGCATGGGGGGGAAAAATGAAAAACTGTTTTTT. The encoded protein is CASSMGGKNEKLFF.

This clone was recorded only once. The chain joins TRBV5-4 to TRBJ2-7; D might be TRBD2 (6 bases). V shed 4 bases and J shed 3 bases, with 14 bases lying between them. The CDR3 is made up of 14 amino acids. Per the germline V gene, CDR1 is SGHNT and CDR2 is YYREEE (reference sequence). In nucleotides, the CDR3 is TGTGCCAGCAGCCCGGCGGGGCAGTTCTACGAGCAGTACTTC. Its protein is CASSPAGQFYEQYF. Full variable domain (missing parts from reference TRBV5-4 and TRBJ2-7): ETGVTQSPTHLIKTRGQQVTLRCSSQSGHNTVSWYQQALGQGPQFIFQYYREEENGRGNFPPRFSGLQFPNYSSELNVNALELDDSALYLCASSPAGQFYEQYFGPGTRLTVT.